This TCR beta chain was observed in a study of blood T cell repertoires in COVID-19. Study overall: The United States, Italy and Spain were the sources of the acute and convalescent COVID-19 samples. In each case, the material was cDNA or gDNA derived from T cells, B-cell-depleted T cells, or PBMCs.

This CDR3 has 14 amino acids. The germline gives CDR1 MNHEY, CDR2 SVGAGI. V lost 6 bases and J 1 base, leaving 12 bases between the germline ends. The authors' processing: Estimation of nucleated cell counts relied on the amplification of reference gene primers. The method was immunoSEQ multiplex PCR; TCRdb's version includes in-frame clones alone and lacks a portion of them. V and J calls and clone size are given by that table; D and trimming were obtained from the DNA. The sample has around 620,000 clones; about nine tenths are singletons. The clonotype comes from a woman aged 18-29 years with acute or convalescent COVID-19. The sequencing sample was made of peripheral blood. The J gene is TRBJ1-1, the V gene TRBV6-5; D is possibly TRBD1 (6 bases). CDR3 protein: CASRPPTGNTEAFF. The CDR3 DNA follows: TGTGCCAGCAGGCCCCCGACAGGGAACACTGAAGCTTTCTTT.